Below, 23 T cell receptor beta chains from the same sample are listed, as sequenced in a study of CD8 T cells in Susac syndrome. The RNA input was about 0.45 to 1 ug, and it was reverse transcribed with random hexamers. TCRdb ran MiXCR on the immunoSEQ multiplex PCR reads and lists one entry per CDR3 protein. This table has a few hundred thousand distinct CDR3 sequences, 95% appearing once. Sequences were obtained from CD4+ T cells from PBMCs. These receptors were obtained from a human donor with multiple sclerosis.

J is TRBJ2-1 and V is TRBV30, with 10 bases lining up with TRBD2. Germline CDR1 GTSNPN, CDR2 SVGIG (reference sequence). With V trimmed by 8 bases and J by 2 bases, 6 bases remained unmatched. This CDR3 contains 14 residues. In DNA form, the CDR3 reads TGTGCCGGGATGGGACTAGCGACCTACAATGAGCAGTTCTTC. Its protein product is CAGMGLATYNEQFF.

This chain joins TRBV20-1 and TRBJ2-7; 7 nucleotides agree with TRBD1. V was pared by 4 bases and J by 2 bases, with 5 bases of the junction left unmatched. The germline gives CDR1 DFQATT, CDR2 SNEGSKA (reference sequence). The CDR3 loop spans 13 amino acids. CDR3 DNA: TGCAGTGCTACCAGACAGGGACCCTACGAGCAGTACTTC. It translates to CSATRQGPYEQYF.

The chain carries TRBV30 and TRBJ1-2; 9 nucleotides line up with TRBD1. The V segment lost 1 base and the J segment 7 bases; nucleotides outside the gene matches: 4. The CDR3 extends over 13 amino acids. Germline V gives CDR1 GTSNPN, CDR2 SVGIG (reference sequence). The CDR3 DNA reads TGTGCCTGGAGTGGGGGACAGGGCACTGGCTACACCTTC. This sequence encodes CAWSGGQGTGYTF.

V is TRBV12-3 or TRBV12-4 and J is TRBJ1-1; D is unclear. The CDR3 is made up of 12 amino acids. V lost 2 bases and J 10 bases, leaving 11 bases between the germline ends. CDR3 in DNA: TGTGCCAGCAGTTTATCTCCCGGTGGAGCTTTCTTT. It translates to CASSLSPGGAFF.

The DNA for the CDR3 is TGTGCCAGCAGTTACTCGGGGACCCGGGATCAGCCCCAGCATTTT. As protein: CASSYSGTRDQPQHF. The V call is TRBV6-6, the J call TRBJ1-5; TRBD1 might be the D (5 bases). Trimming shortened V by 0 bases and J by 5 bases, and 11 bases separated the two germline ends. Germline V CDR1 and CDR2: MNHNY, SVGAGI (reference sequence). This CDR3 region has 15 residues.

The J gene is TRBJ2-7, the V gene TRBV2; 13 bases agree with TRBD2. Germline-derived CDR1 and CDR2 are SNHLY and FYNNEI. This CDR3 has 17 amino acids. The ends lost 6 bases at V and 1 base at J; junction bases unmatched: 9. The DNA for the CDR3 is TGTGCCAGCAGACCGGGACTAGCGGGATCTCGGTCCTACGAGCAGTACTTC. This encodes CASRPGLAGSRSYEQYF.

The gene calls are TRBV5-1 and TRBJ2-7; 8 bases line up with TRBD1. The ends lost 4 bases at V and 7 bases at J; junction bases unmatched: 13. This CDR3 has 15 residues. CDR1 and CDR2 (germline): SGHRS, YFSETQ. Here the CDR3 reads CASSLRTGSSAEQYF. For the CDR3, the DNA is TGCGCCAGCAGCCTCCGGACAGGGAGCTCTGCAGAGCAGTACTTC.

V usage is TRBV7-8 and J usage is TRBJ2-1, with TRBD2 matching 9 bases. CDR1 and CDR2 from the germline V gene are SGHVS and FQNEAQ. The CDR3 length is 16 residues. V shed 5 bases, J shed 4 bases, and the junction held 9 bases outside the gene matches. This CDR3 is CASSNRPGLAYNEQFF. The CDR3 DNA is TGTGCCAGCAGCAATAGACCGGGACTAGCATACAATGAGCAGTTCTTC.

The chain joins TRBV20-1 to TRBJ2-3; 9 bases fit TRBD2. Germline V CDR1 and CDR2: DFQATT, SNEGSKA (reference sequence). Trimming cost V 2 bases and J 0 bases; bases outside gene matches: 6. The CDR3 loop spans 16 amino acids. CDR3 amino acids: CSARLAGGLSTDTQYF. CDR3 DNA: TGCAGTGCTAGATTGGCGGGAGGGCTTAGCACAGATACGCAGTATTTT.

This clonotype came up once. The junction and the germline gene differ at one end; a read error may be behind it. This chain joins TRBV3-1 and TRBJ2-1, with D possibly being TRBD1 (6 bases). CDR3 length: 12 amino acids. Germline loops: CDR1 LGHDT, CDR2 YNNKEL (reference sequence). In DNA, the CDR3 is TGTGCCAGCAGCCCAGGGGAGCGTTCGCCCCTCTTC. Translated: CASSPGERSPLF.

V gene TRBV19 combines with J gene TRBJ1-2; D gene ambiguous. V lost 8 bases to trimming and J lost 0 bases, with 13 bases between them. This CDR3 region has 14 residues. CDR1 is LNHDA and CDR2 is SQIVND in the germline V gene (reference sequence). The CDR3 nucleotides are TGTGCCAGTGGGTTTGATGGGACTAACTATGGCTACACCTTC. It translates to CASGFDGTNYGYTF.

The rearrangement joins TRBV7-6 to TRBJ2-7; D may be TRBD1 or TRBD2 (5 bases each). There are 15 residues in the CDR3. V was pared by 1 base and J by 0 bases, with 10 bases between. CDR1 is SGHVS and CDR2 is FNYEAQ in the germline V gene. CDR3 residues: CASSLVREHSYEQYF. The CDR3 DNA sequence: TGTGCCAGCAGCTTAGTCAGGGAGCACTCCTACGAGCAGTACTTC. The full variable domain, completed using reference TRBV7-6 and TRBJ2-7, is GAGVSQSPRYKVTKRGQDVALRCDPISGHVSLYWYRQALGQGPEFLTYFNYEAQQDKSGLPNDRFSAERPEGSISTLTIQRTEQRDSAMYRCASSLVREHSYEQYFGPGTRLTVT.

The J gene is TRBJ2-5, the V gene TRBV20-1; 8 bases are a match to TRBD2. The germline gives CDR1 DFQATT, CDR2 SNEGSKA (reference sequence). The CDR3 is made up of 14 amino acids. The V and J ends lost 5 bases and 5 bases, in that order; junction bases with no gene match: 10. The CDR3 coding sequence is TGCAGTGCTCGACTCCGGGAGGGCGGCGAGACCCAGTACTTC. Its protein product is CSARLREGGETQYF.

A single count supports this clonotype. This chain connects TRBV9 to TRBJ2-1; D is uncertain. Trimming pared 4 bases from V and 5 bases from J, leaving 7 bases between. The CDR3 extends over 12 amino acids. Germline-derived CDR1 and CDR2 are SGDLS and YYNGEE. The CDR3 loop reads CASSLTHNEQFF. The CDR3 region has the DNA TGTGCCAGCAGCTTAACCCACAATGAGCAGTTCTTC. Complete variable domain (other parts from reference TRBV9 and TRBJ2-1): DSGVTQTPKHLITATGQRVTLRCSPRSGDLSVYWYQQSLDQGLQFLIQYYNGEERAKGNILERFSAQQFPDLHSELNLSSLELGDSALYFCASSLTHNEQFFGPGTRLTVL.

The chain is built from TRBV15 and TRBJ2-5; the D gene is possibly TRBD1 (6 bases). V dropped 1 base and J dropped 5 bases, with 11 bases sitting between them. Germline loops: CDR1 LNHNV, CDR2 YYDKDF (reference sequence). The CDR3 contains 14 residues. In nucleotides, the CDR3 is TGTGCCACCAGCAGAGGACAGGATAAGGAGACCCAGTACTTC. It encodes CATSRGQDKETQYF.

This chain joins TRBV9 and TRBJ2-7, with D uncertain. The CDR3 has 13 amino acids. Trimming shortened V by 4 bases and J by 4 bases, and 12 bases separated the two germline ends. Germline V CDR1 and CDR2: SGDLS, YYNGEE. This chain's CDR3 is CASSPRTAYEQYF. CDR3 nucleotides: TGTGCCAGCAGCCCTAGAACTGCATACGAGCAGTACTTC.

The rearrangement joins TRBV5-1 to TRBJ2-7; 7 bases align to TRBD1. The CDR3 consists of 16 residues. Trimming took 4 bases from V and 8 from J; bases not matched to a gene: 18. CDR1 and CDR2 (germline): SGHRS, YFSETQ. CDR3 sequence reads: CASSPTTGTAFRKQYF. CDR3 sequence (DNA): TGCGCCAGCAGCCCCACCACCGGGACAGCGTTCAGGAAGCAGTACTTC.

The J gene is TRBJ1-1, the V gene TRBV29-1; 9 bases match TRBD1. V shed 7 bases and J 1 base; nucleotides not matched to a gene: 4. The germline V gene encodes CDR1 SQVTM and CDR2 ANQGSEA. There are 13 residues in the CDR3. The DNA for the CDR3 is TGCAGCGGATGGGACAGGGAGAACACTGAAGCTTTCTTT. Translated: CSGWDRENTEAFF.

The table lists this clonotype with a count of one. The chain combines TRBV20-1 with TRBJ2-5, with a possible D match to TRBD2 (5 bases). The CDR3 runs 12 residues. Germline V gene sequence: CDR1 DFQATT, CDR2 SNEGSKA (reference sequence). Trimming removed 1 base at V and 4 bases at J, with 7 bases between. The CDR3, as DNA: TGCAGTGCTAGAGTGGGGAGAGAGACCCAGTACTTC. The encoded protein is CSARVGRETQYF.

This sequence joins TRBV5-1 and TRBJ1-1; perhaps TRBD1 as D (5 bases). The V end was cut by 0 bases, the J end by 4 bases, with 10 bases between. Germline V gene sequence: CDR1 SGHRS, CDR2 YFSETQ. The CDR3 sequence is 14 residues long. This chain's CDR3 is CASSLAGSGTEAFF. The CDR3 nucleotides are TGCGCCAGCAGCTTGGCAGGGTCGGGCACTGAAGCTTTCTTT.

The rearrangement joins TRBV3-1 to TRBJ2-7; the match to TRBD2 covers 9 bases. In germline, CDR1 is LGHDT, CDR2 YNNKEL (reference sequence). The junction had 3 bases not matched to a gene; V was cut back by 1 base and J by 2 bases. The CDR3 sequence is 15 residues long. CDR3 region: CASSQGLAAAYEQYF. CDR3 in DNA: TGTGCCAGCAGCCAAGGACTAGCGGCGGCCTACGAGCAGTACTTC.

The chain joins TRBV6-2 or TRBV6-3 to TRBJ2-1, with D perhaps TRBD2 (5 bases). This CDR3 spans 15 amino acids. V was cut by 6 bases and J by 0 bases, with 12 bases left in between. CDR1 and CDR2 from the germline V gene are MNHEY and SVGEGT. CDR3 protein: CASSYTSPSYNEQFF. The CDR3 DNA reads as TGTGCCAGCAGCTACACTAGTCCCTCCTACAATGAGCAGTTCTTC.

The chain combines TRBV20-1 with TRBJ1-5; D not resolved. Germline CDR1 reads DFQATT; CDR2 reads SNEGSKA (reference sequence). This CDR3 has 15 residues. Trimming shortened V by 3 bases and J by 3 bases, and 15 bases separated the two germline ends. The CDR3: CSASGPPNANQPQHF. The CDR3, as DNA: TGCAGTGCTAGCGGGCCGCCGAATGCCAATCAGCCCCAGCATTTT.